These 32 T cell receptor beta chains were all obtained from the same sample, sequenced in a study of early T cells in non-severe SARS-CoV-2 infection. TCRdb ran MiXCR on the 5' RACE reads and lists one entry per CDR3 protein. This sample carries more than 50,000 distinct CDR3 sequences, over 9.5% of them seen once, and the ten largest clones take 4.8%. Sample: whole blood. All receptors come from an adult who was a healthcare worker with PCR-confirmed SARS-CoV-2 infection or an uninfected control (not recorded which).

This clonotype was detected ten times or more. The gene calls are TRBV2 and TRBJ1-3; D is possibly TRBD1 (6 bases). The ends were cut back, 5 bases at V and 6 bases at J, with 11 bases in the middle. The CDR3 runs 13 residues. CDR1 SNHLY and CDR2 FYNNEI come from the germline V gene. The CDR3 reads CASSLGQSNTIYF. Here the CDR3 DNA reads TGTGCCAGCAGTCTCGGACAGTCAAACACCATATATTTT.

The J gene is TRBJ2-3, the V gene TRBV11-2, with TRBD1 matching 8 bases. The CDR3 totals 15 residues. V dropped 4 bases and J dropped 4; count of bases not matched to a gene: 7. In germline, CDR1 is SGHAT, CDR2 FQNNGV. CDR3 coding DNA: TGTGCCAGCAGCTCCGGACAGGGAGGCCCAGATACGCAGTATTTT. Translating gives CASSSGQGGPDTQYF.

The chain joins TRBV12-3 or TRBV12-4 to TRBJ1-4; 9 bases align to TRBD1. The CDR3 consists of 15 residues. The junction had 5 bases not matched to a gene; V was cut back by 4 bases and J by 5 bases. The CDR3 DNA reads TGTGCCAGCAGTTCCTACGACAGGGGGAATGAAAAACTGTTTTTT. Protein sequence: CASSSYDRGNEKLFF.

This chain links TRBV27 with TRBJ1-2; weak D call: TRBD1 (5 bases). Looked up from germline, CDR1 is MNHEY and CDR2 is SMNVEV (reference sequence). V was cut by 6 bases and J by 5 bases, with 10 bases left in between. CDR3 length: 12 amino acids. The CDR3 loop is CASRGTYYGYTF. CDR3 DNA: TGTGCCAGCAGGGGGACTTATTATGGCTACACCTTC.

The chain has TRBV10-2 and TRBJ2-3; maybe TRBD2 (6 bases). Germline assignment: CDR1 WSHSY and CDR2 SAAADI. The CDR3 has 13 amino acids. Trimming removed 6 bases from V and 0 bases from J, with 7 bases in between. The CDR3 DNA reads TGCGCCAGCAGACTAGCTAGCACAGATACGCAGTATTTT. It translates to CASRLASTDTQYF.

This clonotype was recorded at least ten times. This sequence joins TRBV7-9 and TRBJ2-3, with D maybe TRBD2 (5 bases). The germline V gene has CDR1 SEHNR and CDR2 FQNEAQ (reference sequence). The CDR3 covers 14 residues. V shed 1 base and J shed 4 bases, with 9 bases lying between them. CDR3 in DNA: TGTGCCAGCAGCTTAGAAGCCGGGGCAGATACGCAGTATTTT. Residues: CASSLEAGADTQYF.

This clonotype was detected a few times. The genes are TRBV24-1 and TRBJ2-2; TRBD1 matches 9 bases. Germline lookup yields CDR1 KGHDR and CDR2 SFDVKD. The CDR3 sequence is 15 residues long. The V and J ends lost 4 bases and 6 bases, in that order; junction bases with no gene match: 5. The CDR3 region has the DNA TGTGCCACCAGTGACGTAAACAGGGGGCCCGGGGAGCTGTTTTTT. Its protein is CATSDVNRGPGELFF.

The chain carries TRBV6-2 or TRBV6-3 and TRBJ2-1, with 10 nucleotides matching TRBD2. The CDR3 covers 19 residues. Germline loops: CDR1 MNHEY, CDR2 SVGEGT. J lost 4 bases, V lost 6 bases, and 18 bases had no gene match. CDR3 in amino acids: CASRGGLAGAVTLYNEQFF. The CDR3 bases are TGTGCCAGCAGAGGGGGGCTAGCGGGGGCCGTCACCCTATACAATGAGCAGTTCTTC.

This clonotype was counted many times. V is TRBV20-1 and J is TRBJ1-5; no definite D call. Germline V gene lookup returns CDR1 DFQATT and CDR2 SNEGSKA (reference sequence). The CDR3 extends over 15 amino acids. The V and J ends lost 1 base and 7 bases respectively, with 17 bases between them. The CDR3 nucleotides are TGCAGTGCTAGAGTCCAATCTCGGGATTCACAGCCCCAGCATTTT. Translation: CSARVQSRDSQPQHF.

This clonotype came up many times. V usage is TRBV19 and J usage is TRBJ1-2, with D hard to call. Germline V gene data show CDR1 as LNHDA and CDR2 as SQIVND (reference sequence). This CDR3 has 15 amino acids. Trimming stripped 3 bases from V and 6 bases from J, with 17 bases between. The CDR3 coding sequence is TGTGCCAGTAGTATGATAGAAAGGGAGGGAGATGGCTACACCTTC. This sequence encodes CASSMIEREGDGYTF.

This clonotype was found a few times. The chain is built from TRBV3-1 and TRBJ1-1; D is uncertain. With 5 bases removed from V and 0 bases from J, the gap between germline ends came to 4 bases. Germline V gives CDR1 LGHDT, CDR2 YNNKEL (reference sequence). This CDR3 spans 12 amino acids. CDR3 sequence: CASSFLNTEAFF. CDR3 DNA sequence: TGTGCCAGCAGCTTTTTGAACACTGAAGCTTTCTTT.

This clonotype was observed at least ten times. The CDR3 sequence is CASRRSLGGISYNEQFF. The CDR3 nucleotides read TGTGCCAGCAGACGCTCCCTCGGGGGGATCTCCTACAATGAGCAGTTCTTC. The chain has TRBV7-9 and TRBJ2-1; the match to TRBD2 covers 7 bases. Per germline, CDR1 SEHNR and CDR2 FQNEAQ (reference sequence). After removal of 6 bases from V and 0 bases from J, the junction contained 11 bases not matched to a gene. The CDR3 has 17 amino acids.

This clonotype has more than one count but fewer than ten. The chain links TRBV5-4 to TRBJ1-4; TRBD1 might be the D (5 bases). V lost 6 bases and J 7 bases, leaving 19 bases between the germline ends. The CDR3 length is 15 residues. Germline V lookup: CDR1 SGHNT, CDR2 YYREEE (reference sequence). CDR3: CASTPGRGRSEKLFF. CDR3 bases: TGTGCCAGCACCCCAGGCCGGGGACGGAGTGAAAAACTGTTTTTT.

This clonotype has just a few counts. The chain links TRBV5-1 to TRBJ1-2; D call uncertain. Germline V lookup: CDR1 SGHRS, CDR2 YFSETQ. V shed 3 bases and J shed 7 bases, with 13 bases lying between them. The CDR3 has 13 amino acids. The CDR3 nucleotides are TGCGCCAGCAGCTCCTATGGGTCGGCTGGCTACACCTTC. Its translation is CASSSYGSAGYTF.

The V and J genes are TRBV7-9 and TRBJ1-1, with TRBD1 matching over 7 bases. CDR3 size: 15 residues. V lost 5 bases, J lost 4 bases, and 10 bases stayed unmatched. Germline V gene data show CDR1 as SEHNR and CDR2 as FQNEAQ (reference sequence). The CDR3 DNA reads TGTGCCAGCAGCGCACAGGGGACCGCACTCACTGAAGCTTTCTTT. Translated: CASSAQGTALTEAFF.

This clonotype has only a few counts. The genes are TRBV7-2 and TRBJ2-1, with D unclear. Germline assignment: CDR1 SGHTA and CDR2 FQGNSA. V lost 5 bases and J lost 5, with 4 bases in between. The CDR3 runs to 11 residues. The CDR3 reads CASSRDNEQFF. The CDR3 DNA reads as TGTGCCAGCAGCCGGGACAATGAGCAGTTCTTC.

This clonotype was observed many times. The gene calls are TRBV7-6 and TRBJ2-6, with D perhaps matching TRBD1 (6 bases). The V end was cut by 4 bases, the J end by 2 bases, with 9 bases between. This CDR3 is 15 amino acids long. Germline V lookup: CDR1 SGHVS, CDR2 FNYEAQ. The CDR3 spells CASSSTGPGANVLTF. For the CDR3, the DNA is TGTGCCAGCAGCTCAACAGGGCCTGGGGCCAACGTCCTGACTTTC.

The V call is TRBV29-1, the J call TRBJ2-6, with D perhaps TRBD1 (5 bases). CDR1 and CDR2 from the germline V gene are SQVTM and ANQGSEA. The CDR3 sequence is 15 residues long. V lost 4 bases, J lost 0 bases, and 10 bases lay in between. In DNA form, the CDR3 reads TGCAGCGTTGGGGGCGCCCACTCTGGGGCCAACGTCCTGACTTTC. Translating gives CSVGGAHSGANVLTF.

This clonotype came up many times. This chain links TRBV6-5 with TRBJ2-7, with 8 bases matching TRBD1. Trimming at V came to 2 bases and at J to 0 bases, leaving 9 bases not matched to a gene. Looked up from germline, CDR1 is MNHEY and CDR2 is SVGAGI. The length of the CDR3 is 17 residues. For the CDR3, the DNA is TGTGCCAGCAGTTACAGTGCTCAGGGGGCCGGCTCCTACGAGCAGTACTTC. It codes for CASSYSAQGAGSYEQYF.

This rearrangement joins TRBV5-4 to TRBJ1-1; 8 nucleotides match TRBD1. The CDR3 sequence is 14 residues long. With V trimmed by 4 bases and J by 5 bases, 7 bases remained unmatched. Germline-derived CDR1 and CDR2 are SGHNT and YYREEE (reference sequence). The CDR3 sequence is CASSPGGPGTEAFF. The CDR3 DNA reads TGTGCCAGCAGCCCAGGGGGCCCGGGGACTGAAGCTTTCTTT.

The chain has TRBV7-6 and TRBJ2-7; D gene ambiguous. CDR3 length: 14 residues. The V end was cut by 1 base, the J end by 2 bases, with 9 bases between. The germline V gene encodes CDR1 SGHVS and CDR2 FNYEAQ. CDR3 loop: CASSLDWVAYEQYF. CDR3 DNA: TGTGCCAGCAGCTTAGATTGGGTTGCCTACGAGCAGTACTTC.

This clonotype was detected a few times. This sequence joins TRBV5-1 and TRBJ1-2; D is ambiguous. The CDR3 totals 14 residues. Germline V CDR1 and CDR2: SGHRS, YFSETQ. V was cut by 1 base and J by 2 bases, with 9 bases left in between. CDR3 DNA: TGCGCCAGCAGCTTGAGGTCGGAAAACTATGGCTACACCTTC. Protein product: CASSLRSENYGYTF.

This clonotype was picked up many times. Here the CDR3 reads CASSFFVDRVKGNTGELFF. CDR3 coding DNA: TGTGCCAGCAGTTTCTTCGTCGACAGGGTTAAAGGGAACACCGGGGAGCTGTTTTTT. V and J are TRBV12-3 or TRBV12-4 and TRBJ2-2, with TRBD1 matching over 7 bases. The length of the CDR3 is 19 residues. V shed 3 bases, J shed 1 base, and the junction held 14 bases outside the gene matches.

Only a few counts were recorded for this clonotype. This rearrangement joins TRBV20-1 to TRBJ2-1, with a tentative D call TRBD2 (5 bases). Germline V gives CDR1 DFQATT, CDR2 SNEGSKA (reference sequence). The CDR3 runs to 13 residues. Trimming cost V 6 bases and J 9 bases, with 18 bases left between them. CDR3 nucleotide sequence: TGCAGTGCGGAAAAAGCAGAACGGGGTGAGCAGTTCTTC. Translation: CSAEKAERGEQFF.

Only a few counts were recorded for this clonotype. The chain couples TRBV28 to TRBJ1-5; D is unresolved. Trimming shortened V by 7 bases and J by 4 bases, and 11 bases separated the two germline ends. In germline, CDR1 is MDHEN, CDR2 SYDVKM. The CDR3 loop spans 13 amino acids. CDR3 protein: CASTALFNQPQHF. In DNA, the CDR3 is TGTGCCAGCACCGCCCTTTTTAATCAGCCCCAGCATTTT.

The chain couples TRBV9 to TRBJ2-5; D gene uncertain. Trimming took off 0 bases at V and 0 bases at J, with 6 bases between the two ends. The length of the CDR3 is 14 residues. Germline CDR1 SGDLS, CDR2 YYNGEE. DNA for the CDR3: TGTGCCAGCAGCGTAGTAGGGAACCAAGAGACCCAGTACTTC. Its protein product is CASSVVGNQETQYF.

V usage is TRBV28 and J usage is TRBJ1-2; a weak D match, TRBD1 (5 bases). V was cut by 2 bases and J by 5 bases, with 9 bases left in between. The CDR3 spans 13 residues. The germline V gene has CDR1 MDHEN and CDR2 SYDVKM. The CDR3 sequence is CASSLGGEYGYTF. Written as DNA, the CDR3 is TGTGCCAGCAGTTTAGGGGGGGAATATGGCTACACCTTC.

This clonotype was counted many times. The rearrangement joins TRBV11-2 to TRBJ2-1, with D perhaps matching TRBD1 (5 bases). Germline loops: CDR1 SGHAT, CDR2 FQNNGV. Deletions cut 2 bases from V and 6 bases from J, with 5 bases between. This CDR3 comprises 12 residues. CDR3 residues: CASSLTGNEQFF. The CDR3 DNA follows: TGTGCCAGCAGCTTAACAGGCAATGAGCAGTTCTTC.

At least ten counts were recorded for this clonotype. This rearrangement joins TRBV4-2 to TRBJ2-7; 9 nucleotides align to TRBD1. J was trimmed by 9 bases and V by 0 bases; bases with no gene match: 12. This CDR3 is 16 amino acids long. Germline values: CDR1 LGHNA, CDR2 YNFKEQ. The CDR3 protein is CASSQDVGTGRSGQYF. CDR3 nucleotides: TGTGCCAGCAGCCAAGATGTGGGGACAGGGAGAAGCGGGCAGTACTTC.

This clonotype was found many times. The chain has TRBV11-1 and TRBJ2-1; no clear D gene. This CDR3 has 11 residues. Germline lookup yields CDR1 SGHAT and CDR2 FQDESV (reference sequence). Trimming took 5 bases from V and 9 from J, leaving 8 bases between them. The CDR3 sequence is CASSNNPEQFF. CDR3 bases: TGTGCCAGCAGCAACAACCCTGAGCAGTTCTTC.

This clonotype came up a few times. The chain is built from TRBV7-8 and TRBJ1-5; D remains unclear. Germline CDR1 reads SGHVS; CDR2 reads FQNEAQ. This CDR3 comprises 13 residues. The V end lost 4 bases, the J end lost 0 bases, and 4 bases lay between the germline ends. CDR3 region: CASSSYSNQPQHF. CDR3 nucleotides: TGTGCCAGCAGCTCTTATAGCAATCAGCCCCAGCATTTT.

This clonotype was found many times. The chain is built from TRBV6-6 and TRBJ1-3, with 8 bases fitting TRBD1. V was clipped by 5 bases and J by 2 bases; unmatched bases: 5. The CDR3 runs to 15 residues. Germline V CDR1 and CDR2: MNHNY, SVGAGI (reference sequence). CDR3 sequence (DNA): TGTGCCAGCAGTAACAGGGGGGGAACTGGAAACACCATATATTTT. It specifies CASSNRGGTGNTIYF.